This TCR beta chain was obtained from a study of T cells in Graves' hyperthyroidism and ophthalmopathy. This clonotype was counted ten times or more. Patients aged 18 to 65 had newly diagnosed hyperthyroidism lasting under 2 months. What was amplified from RNA transcripts were TCR beta CDR3 regions. Using the HTBI primer set, a first-round RT-PCR was run on the TCR CDR3. Via MiXCR, TCRdb re-called the multiplex PCR reads, giving one row per CDR3 protein. The data show under 450,000 distinct CDR3 sequences, around 16% seen once. The TCR was taken from a woman aged 18 to 35 with Graves' hyperthyroidism. The sample taken for sequencing was blood.

In nucleotides, the CDR3 is TGTGCCAGCAGCTTCACAAAATTTAGCGGGACGAGCTCCTACAATGAGCAGTTCTTC. It is translated as CASSFTKFSGTSSYNEQFF. The genes are TRBV7-2 and TRBJ2-1; TRBD2 agrees at 8 bases. Germline CDR1 and CDR2: SGHTA and FQGNSA. Germline trimming cut 3 bases from V and 0 bases from J; bases unmatched to any gene: 13. This CDR3 contains 19 residues.